This T cell receptor (beta chain) was sequenced during a study of blood T cells in healthy people across ages. Study in general: About one barcoded beta molecule per two T cells was the capture yield of template switching.

CDR1 and CDR2 from the germline V gene are MNHEY and SVGAGI. This CDR3 has 17 residues. Trimming stripped 5 bases from V and 2 bases from J, with 18 bases between. General study points: Naive and antigen-experienced cells were not separated, limiting conclusive comparison.

For the second PCR, which ran for about 7 to 11 cycles, a sample-barcoded 5' primer and a J-beta primer mix were used. In TCRdb, the 5' RACE reads were re-called with MiXCR into one record per CDR3 protein. The top ten clones hold over 20% of a sample with almost 1 million distinct CDR3 sequences, roughly 51% of them seen once. As for this clonotype: Its matching antigen is unknown.

Extracted total RNA amounted to at least 5.5 micrograms for each sample. Sequenced: blood. The receptor comes from a woman aged 55-70 years in good health. This chain links TRBV6-5 with TRBJ1-4; tentative D call: TRBD1 (5 bases). Here the CDR3 DNA reads TGTGCCAGCAGTCTCTCGGAGTGGGAGGGGACTAATGAAAAACTGTTTTTT. Encoded protein: CASSLSEWEGTNEKLFF.